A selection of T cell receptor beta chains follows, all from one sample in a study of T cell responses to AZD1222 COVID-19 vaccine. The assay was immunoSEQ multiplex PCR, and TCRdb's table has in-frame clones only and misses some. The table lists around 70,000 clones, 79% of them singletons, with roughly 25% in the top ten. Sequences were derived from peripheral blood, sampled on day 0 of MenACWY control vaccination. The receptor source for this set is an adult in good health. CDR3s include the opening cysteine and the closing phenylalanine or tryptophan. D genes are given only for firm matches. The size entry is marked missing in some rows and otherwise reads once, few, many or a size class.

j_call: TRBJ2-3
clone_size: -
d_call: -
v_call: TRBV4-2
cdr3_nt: TGTGCCAGCAGCCCCCGGAGGGTAGGCACAGATACGCAGTATTTT
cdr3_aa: CASSPRRVGTDTQYF

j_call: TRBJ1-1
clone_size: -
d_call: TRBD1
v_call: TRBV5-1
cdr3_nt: TGCGCCAGCAGGTTGAGACCTAACGGACAGGGTGACACTGAAGCTTTCTTT
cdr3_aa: CASRLRPNGQGDTEAFF

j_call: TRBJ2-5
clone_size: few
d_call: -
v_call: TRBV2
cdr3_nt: TGTGCCAGCAGTGAGTGGCACCAGCAAGAGACCCAGTACTTC
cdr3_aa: CASSEWHQQETQYF

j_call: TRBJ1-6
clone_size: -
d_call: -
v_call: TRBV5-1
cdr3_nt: TGCGCCAGCAGCTTGGTCGGGGGAGAAAATTCACCCCTCCACTTT
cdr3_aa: CASSLVGGENSPLHF

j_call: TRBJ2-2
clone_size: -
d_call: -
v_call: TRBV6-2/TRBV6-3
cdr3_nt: TGTGCCAGCAGTTCCCCCGTACGGGGGGAGCTGTTTTTT
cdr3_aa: CASSSPVRGELFF

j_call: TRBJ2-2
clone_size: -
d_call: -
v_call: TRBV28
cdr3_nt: TGTGCCAGCAGTCCCTCGGCGGGCGACACCGGGGAGCTGTTTTTT
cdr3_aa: CASSPSAGDTGELFF

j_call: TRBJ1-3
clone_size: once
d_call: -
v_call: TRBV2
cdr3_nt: TGTGCCAGCAGTGAATGGGGCAGCCCGCGCATATATTTT
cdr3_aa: CASSEWGSPRIYF

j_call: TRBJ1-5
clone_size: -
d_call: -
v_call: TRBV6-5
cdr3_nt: TGTGCCACAGCCCGGAGCGGGTTCAATCAGCCCCAGCATTTT
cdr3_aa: CATARSGFNQPQHF

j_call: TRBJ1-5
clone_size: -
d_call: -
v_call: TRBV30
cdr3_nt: TGTGCCTGGAGTAAAGGTTCCAATCAGCCCCAGCATTTT
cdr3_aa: CAWSKGSNQPQHF

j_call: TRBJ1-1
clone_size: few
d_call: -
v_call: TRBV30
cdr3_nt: TGTGCCTGGAGTGCCGGACAGACCATGAACACTGAAGCTTTCTTT
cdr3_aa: CAWSAGQTMNTEAFF

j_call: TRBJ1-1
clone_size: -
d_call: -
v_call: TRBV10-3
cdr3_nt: TGTGCCATCAGTGAGTCAGGAAAAAGAACGGATGAAGCTTTCTTT
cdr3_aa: CAISESGKRTDEAFF

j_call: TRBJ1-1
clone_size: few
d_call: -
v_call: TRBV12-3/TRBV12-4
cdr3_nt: TGTGCCAGCAGTTTTCAGGAATCTGGGGCTTTCTTT
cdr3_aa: CASSFQESGAFF

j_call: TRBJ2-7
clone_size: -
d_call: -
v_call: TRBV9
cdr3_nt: TGTGCCAGCAGCGCAGCCGAAGATGGGTTTTCCCACGAGCAGTACTTC
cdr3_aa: CASSAAEDGFSHEQYF

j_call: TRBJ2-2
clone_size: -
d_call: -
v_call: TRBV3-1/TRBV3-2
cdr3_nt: TGTGCCAGCAGCCGCGCCGGGGAGCTGTTTTTT
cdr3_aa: CASSRAGELFF

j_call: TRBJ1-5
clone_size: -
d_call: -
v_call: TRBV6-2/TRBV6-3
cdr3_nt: TGTGCCAGCAGTGACCCCAATCAGCCCCAGCATTTT
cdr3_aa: CASSDPNQPQHF

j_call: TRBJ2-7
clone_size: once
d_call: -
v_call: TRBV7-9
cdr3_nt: TGTGCCAGCAGCTTGTGGGCAGGAGGGTCCTACGAGCAGTACTTC
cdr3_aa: CASSLWAGGSYEQYF

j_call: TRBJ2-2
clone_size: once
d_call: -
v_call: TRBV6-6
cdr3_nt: TGTGCCAGCATCTCCGAGGGGGTGAGCACCGGGGAGCTGTTTTTT
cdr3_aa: CASISEGVSTGELFF

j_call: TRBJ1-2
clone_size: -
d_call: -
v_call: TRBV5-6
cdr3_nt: TGTGCCAGCTCCCAAGGGGTCTTGTACTATGGCTACACCTTC
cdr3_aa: CASSQGVLYYGYTF

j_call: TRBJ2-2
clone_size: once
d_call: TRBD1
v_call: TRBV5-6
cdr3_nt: TGTGCCAGCAGCCCCGGGACAGGGACCCGGTCGAACACCGGGGAGCTGTTTTTT
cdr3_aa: CASSPGTGTRSNTGELFF

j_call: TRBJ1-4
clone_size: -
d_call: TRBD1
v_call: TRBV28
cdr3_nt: TGTGCCAGCAGCGACGACGAGGGGGCGGTATATGCAACTAATGAAAAACTGTTTTTT
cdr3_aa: CASSDDEGAVYATNEKLFF

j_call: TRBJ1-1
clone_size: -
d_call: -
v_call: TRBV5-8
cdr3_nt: TGTGCCAGCAGCTTGGTGGACGAGCGAGCTTTCTTT
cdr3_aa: CASSLVDERAFF

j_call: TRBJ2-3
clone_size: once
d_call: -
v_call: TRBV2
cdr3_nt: TGTGCCAGCAGCCCTCTGAGGGGCACAGATACGCAGTATTTT
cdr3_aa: CASSPLRGTDTQYF

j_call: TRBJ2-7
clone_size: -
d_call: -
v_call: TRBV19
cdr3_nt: TGTGCCAGTAGTAAAGGGAGGACAGGAGGCAGCGAGCAGTACTTC
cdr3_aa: CASSKGRTGGSEQYF

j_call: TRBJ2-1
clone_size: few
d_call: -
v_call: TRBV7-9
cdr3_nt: TGTGCCAGCAGCGATAAAGGGTCCTACAATGAGCAGTTCTTC
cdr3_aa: CASSDKGSYNEQFF

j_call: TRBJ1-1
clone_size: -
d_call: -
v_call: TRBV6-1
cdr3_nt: TGTGCCAGCAGTGAGTTAGGAGACACTGAAGCTTTCTTT
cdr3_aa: CASSELGDTEAFF

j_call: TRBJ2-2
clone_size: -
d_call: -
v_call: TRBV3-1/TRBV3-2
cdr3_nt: TGTGCCAGCAGCCAAGTAGAGGGTGGCACCGGGGAGCTGTTTTTT
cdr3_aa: CASSQVEGGTGELFF

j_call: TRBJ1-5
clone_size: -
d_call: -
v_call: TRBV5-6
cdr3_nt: TGTGCCAGCAGCTCCGGACAGTTCGGTCAGCCCCAGCATTTT
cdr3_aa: CASSSGQFGQPQHF

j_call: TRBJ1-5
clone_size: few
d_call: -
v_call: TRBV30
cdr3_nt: TGTGCCTTCTCGCCCGGGGAGGGAGGCAATCAGCCCCAGCATTTT
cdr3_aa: CAFSPGEGGNQPQHF

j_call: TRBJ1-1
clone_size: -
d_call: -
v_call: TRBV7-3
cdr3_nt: TGTGCCAGCAGCCAAGGGGAGACCACTGAAGCTTTCTTT
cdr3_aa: CASSQGETTEAFF

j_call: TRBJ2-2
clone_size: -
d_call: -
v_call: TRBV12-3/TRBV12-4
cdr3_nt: TGTGCCAGCCGTGAGGCCGGGGAGCTGTTTTTT
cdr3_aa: CASREAGELFF

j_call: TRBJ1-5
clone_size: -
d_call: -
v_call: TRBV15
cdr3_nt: TGTGCCACCAGCAGAGACCCTCTTCGATATAGCAATCAGCCCCAGCATTTT
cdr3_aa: CATSRDPLRYSNQPQHF

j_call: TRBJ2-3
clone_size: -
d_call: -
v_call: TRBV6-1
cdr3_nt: TGTGCCAGCAGCTCCGGGACACCCACAGATACGCAGTATTTT
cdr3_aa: CASSSGTPTDTQYF

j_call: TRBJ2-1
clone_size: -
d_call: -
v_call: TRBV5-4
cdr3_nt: TGTGCCAGCAGCTTGGCAAAGGTTCCTCCCAATGAGCAGTTCTTC
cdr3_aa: CASSLAKVPPNEQFF